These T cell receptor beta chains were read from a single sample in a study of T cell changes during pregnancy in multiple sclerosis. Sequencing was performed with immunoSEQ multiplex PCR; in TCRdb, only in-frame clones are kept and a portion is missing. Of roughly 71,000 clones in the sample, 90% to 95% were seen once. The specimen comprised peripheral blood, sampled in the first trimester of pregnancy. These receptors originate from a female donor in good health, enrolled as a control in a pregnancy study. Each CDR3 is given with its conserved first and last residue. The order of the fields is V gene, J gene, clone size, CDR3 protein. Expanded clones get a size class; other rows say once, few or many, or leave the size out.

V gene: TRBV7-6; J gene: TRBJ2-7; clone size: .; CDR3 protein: CASSLVRQGGDEQYF
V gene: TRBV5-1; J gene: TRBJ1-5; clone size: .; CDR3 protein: CASSLYSPNQPQHF
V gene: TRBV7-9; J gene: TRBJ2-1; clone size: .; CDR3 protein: CASSLRDSSYNEQFF
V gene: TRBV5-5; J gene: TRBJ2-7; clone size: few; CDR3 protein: CASSFGGVDYEQYF
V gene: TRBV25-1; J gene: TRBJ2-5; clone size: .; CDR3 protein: CASSELDGAGWKTQYF
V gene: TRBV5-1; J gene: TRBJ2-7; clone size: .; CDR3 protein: CASTPGTGGFEQYF
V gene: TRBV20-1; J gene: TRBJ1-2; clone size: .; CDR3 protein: CSAYREPGYTF
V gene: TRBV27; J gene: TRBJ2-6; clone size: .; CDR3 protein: CASSLRDVRGGANVLTF
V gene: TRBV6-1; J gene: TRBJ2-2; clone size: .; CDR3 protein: CASRLAGGTGELFF
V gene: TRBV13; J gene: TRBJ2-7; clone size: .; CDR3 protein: CASSRDRNYEQYF
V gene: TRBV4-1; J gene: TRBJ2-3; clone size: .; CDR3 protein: CASSQDRDRDPTDTQYF
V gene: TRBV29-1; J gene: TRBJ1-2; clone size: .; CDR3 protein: CSVGERTGSSDYGYTF
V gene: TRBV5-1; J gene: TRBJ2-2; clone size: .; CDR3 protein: CASSLSQGAIGELFF
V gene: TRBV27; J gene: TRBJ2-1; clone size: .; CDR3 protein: CASSFSASPPYNEQFF
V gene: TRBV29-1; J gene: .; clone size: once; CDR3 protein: CSVGEGQSYEQYF
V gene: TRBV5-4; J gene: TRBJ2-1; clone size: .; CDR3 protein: CASSLDAGQGLFF
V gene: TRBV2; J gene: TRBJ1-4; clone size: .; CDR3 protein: CASRGGEREKLFF
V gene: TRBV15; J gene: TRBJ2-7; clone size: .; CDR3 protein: CATSRDSAGGSYEQYF
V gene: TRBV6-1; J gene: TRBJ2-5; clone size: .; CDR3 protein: CASSEGLEGTQETQYF
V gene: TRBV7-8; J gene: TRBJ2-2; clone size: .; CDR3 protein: CASSASTGGNTGELFF
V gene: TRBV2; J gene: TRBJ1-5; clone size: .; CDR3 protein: CASSWTGSNQPQHF
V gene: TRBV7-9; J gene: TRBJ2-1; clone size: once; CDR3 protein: CASSSPPGQSSYNEQFF
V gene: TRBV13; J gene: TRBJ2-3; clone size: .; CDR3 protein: CASSPNRNTQYF
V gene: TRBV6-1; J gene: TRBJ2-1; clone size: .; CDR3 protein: CATSSGSYNEQFF
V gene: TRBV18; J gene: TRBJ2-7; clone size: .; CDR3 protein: CASSHGTGQGISYEQYF
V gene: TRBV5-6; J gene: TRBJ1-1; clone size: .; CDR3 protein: CASSLPGGGGTEAFF
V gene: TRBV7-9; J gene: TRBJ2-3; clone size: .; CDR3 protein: CASSLAGGLADTQYF
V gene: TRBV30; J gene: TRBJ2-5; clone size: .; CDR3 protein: CAWSAGGGIKGTQYF
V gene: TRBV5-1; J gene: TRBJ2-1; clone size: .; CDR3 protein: CASSLSDNEQFF
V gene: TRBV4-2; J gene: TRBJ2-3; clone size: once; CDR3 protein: CASSQTGTSGRSTDTQYF
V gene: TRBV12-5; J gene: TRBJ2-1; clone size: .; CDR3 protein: CASGLVAGLAISEQFF
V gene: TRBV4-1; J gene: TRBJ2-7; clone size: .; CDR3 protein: CASSPGQGGRRGYEQYF
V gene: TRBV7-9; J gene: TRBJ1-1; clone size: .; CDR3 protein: CASSSRDPPKTGQNTEAFF
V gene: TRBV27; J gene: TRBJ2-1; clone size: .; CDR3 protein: CASTFLGGGYNEQFF
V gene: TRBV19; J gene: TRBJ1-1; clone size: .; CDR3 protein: CASREGNTEAFF
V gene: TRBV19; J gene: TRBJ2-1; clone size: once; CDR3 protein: CASSRVRLNEQFF
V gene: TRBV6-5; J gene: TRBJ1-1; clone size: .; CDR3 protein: CASRPAGNTEAFF
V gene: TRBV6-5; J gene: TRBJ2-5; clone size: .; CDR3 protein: CASSYAEGSVETQYF
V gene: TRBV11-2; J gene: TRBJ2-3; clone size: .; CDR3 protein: CASSFLGGGQSTDTQYF
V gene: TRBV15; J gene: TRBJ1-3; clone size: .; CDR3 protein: CATSMGGTGNTIYF
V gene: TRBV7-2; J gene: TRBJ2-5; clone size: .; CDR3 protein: CASSLAWLAGGETQYF
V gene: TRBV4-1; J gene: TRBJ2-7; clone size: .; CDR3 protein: CASSSGQGMIEQYF